One sample yielded the 10 T cell receptor beta chains listed below, sequenced in a study of blood T cell repertoires in COVID-19. Here immunoSEQ multiplex PCR was the method, and the copy in TCRdb shows in-frame clones only, minus some. Found here are under 150,000 clones, approximately 90% of them singletons; the top ten hold just over 3%. Sequencing used peripheral blood. The receptors here all came from a woman aged 55-75 years with active COVID-19.

The chain employs TRBV12-3 or TRBV12-4 and TRBJ2-7, with 8 bases aligning to TRBD1. Trimming at V came to 3 bases and at J to 7 bases, leaving 5 bases not matched to a gene. The CDR3 has 13 residues. CDR3 DNA sequence: TGTGCCAGCAGTTTTCAGGGGGCAAGGGAGCAGTACTTC. Amino acid sequence: CASSFQGAREQYF.

V is TRBV28 and J is TRBJ1-4; 7 positions agree with TRBD1. The CDR3 is 14 amino acids. Germline CDR1 is MDHEN and CDR2 is SYDVKM. V lost 3 bases, J lost 5 bases, and 3 bases stayed unmatched. The CDR3 reads CASSFTGVNEKLFF. Written as DNA, the CDR3 is TGTGCCAGCAGTTTTACAGGGGTGAATGAAAAACTGTTTTTT.

The J gene is TRBJ2-7, the V gene TRBV19, with 9 positions matching TRBD2. CDR3 length equals 19 residues. Germline CDR1 is LNHDA and CDR2 is SQIVND (reference sequence). The V and J ends lost 4 bases and 2 bases, in that order; junction bases with no gene match: 18. CDR3 bases: TGTGCCAGTAGTAACCGACTGCGCGGGAGGGCCAAGACGGCCTACGAGCAGTACTTC. Translated: CASSNRLRGRAKTAYEQYF.

This chain joins TRBV3-1 (or the pseudogene TRBV3-2) and TRBJ2-5; 12 positions agree with TRBD2. J lost 2 bases, V lost 0 bases, and 10 bases had no gene match. Looked up from germline, CDR1 is LGHDT and CDR2 is YNNKEL (reference sequence). This CDR3 spans 19 amino acids. CDR3 DNA: TGTGCCAGCAGCCAAGAGTTTAGGACTAGCGGGGATAAGCAAGAGACCCAGTACTTC. Residues: CASSQEFRTSGDKQETQYF.

This clone was counted only a few times. The V and J genes are TRBV5-1 and TRBJ1-5, with D uncertain. The CDR3 consists of 14 residues. Germline CDR1 reads SGHRS; CDR2 reads YFSETQ. V lost 4 bases and J lost 0, with 8 bases in between. The CDR3 DNA sequence: TGCGCCAGCAGCGCGGGATTTAGCAATCAGCCCCAGCATTTT. Translation gives CASSAGFSNQPQHF.

V is TRBV3-1 (or the pseudogene TRBV3-2) and J is TRBJ2-2; D is perhaps TRBD2 (6 bases). The CDR3 spans 15 residues. Germline CDR1 reads LGHDT; CDR2 reads YNNKEL (reference sequence). V lost 4 bases and J 0 bases, leaving 9 bases between the germline ends. As DNA, the CDR3 is TGTGCCAGCAGCCCCCGGGGGACGAACACCGGGGAGCTGTTTTTT. Translated: CASSPRGTNTGELFF.

The sample holds one count of this clone. The V and J genes are TRBV4-3 and TRBJ2-1; 9 nucleotides line up with TRBD1. The CDR3 extends over 18 amino acids. Trimming at V came to 2 bases and at J to 6 bases, leaving 14 bases not matched to a gene. Germline loops: CDR1 LGHNA, CDR2 YSLEER. This CDR3 is CASSQLSTGGGRANEQFF. CDR3 nucleotides: TGCGCCAGCAGCCAACTCTCGACAGGGGGTGGGAGGGCCAATGAGCAGTTCTTC.

This clone was counted a single time. The chain uses TRBV12-5 and TRBJ2-1, with D perhaps TRBD1 (6 bases). CDR3 length equals 14 residues. V lost 2 bases, J lost 4 bases, and 9 bases lay in between. CDR1 and CDR2 (germline): LGHNT, FRNRAP. CDR3 loop: CASGLSTGYNEQFF. CDR3 in DNA: TGTGCTAGTGGTTTGTCCACAGGGTACAATGAGCAGTTCTTC.

The chain carries TRBV15 and TRBJ1-1, with a weak D call TRBD1 (6 bases). Trimming took off 4 bases at V and 6 bases at J, with 24 bases between the two ends. CDR1 LNHNV and CDR2 YYDKDF come from the germline V gene (reference sequence). This CDR3 has 17 amino acids. The CDR3 coding sequence is TGTGCCACCAGCACCCTAAAGTCGACAGGAAAGGCCGCTGAAGCTTTCTTT. Its protein product is CATSTLKSTGKAAEAFF.

V usage is TRBV27 and J usage is TRBJ2-2; possibly TRBD2 for D (6 bases). This CDR3 is built from 13 residues. Germline-derived CDR1 and CDR2 are MNHEY and SMNVEV (reference sequence). Trimming left V 9 bases short and J 5 bases short, with 13 bases between. The CDR3 region has the DNA TGTGCCAGTCTGGGGACTTGGACCGGGGAGCTGTTTTTT. It is translated as CASLGTWTGELFF.